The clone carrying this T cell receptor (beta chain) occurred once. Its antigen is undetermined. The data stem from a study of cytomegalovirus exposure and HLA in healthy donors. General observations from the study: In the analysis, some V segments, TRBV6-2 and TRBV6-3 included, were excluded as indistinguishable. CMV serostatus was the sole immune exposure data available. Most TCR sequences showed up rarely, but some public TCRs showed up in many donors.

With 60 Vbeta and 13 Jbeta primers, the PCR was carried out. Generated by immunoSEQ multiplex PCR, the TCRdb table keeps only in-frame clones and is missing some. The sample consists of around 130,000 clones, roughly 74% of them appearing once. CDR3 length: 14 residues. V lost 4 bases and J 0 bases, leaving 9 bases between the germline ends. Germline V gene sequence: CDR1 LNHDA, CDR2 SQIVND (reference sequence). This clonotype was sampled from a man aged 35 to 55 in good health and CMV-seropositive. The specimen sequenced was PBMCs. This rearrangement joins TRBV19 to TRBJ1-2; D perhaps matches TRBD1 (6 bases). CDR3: CASSTGAPNYGYTF. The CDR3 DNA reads TGTGCCAGTAGTACAGGGGCCCCTAACTATGGCTACACCTTC.